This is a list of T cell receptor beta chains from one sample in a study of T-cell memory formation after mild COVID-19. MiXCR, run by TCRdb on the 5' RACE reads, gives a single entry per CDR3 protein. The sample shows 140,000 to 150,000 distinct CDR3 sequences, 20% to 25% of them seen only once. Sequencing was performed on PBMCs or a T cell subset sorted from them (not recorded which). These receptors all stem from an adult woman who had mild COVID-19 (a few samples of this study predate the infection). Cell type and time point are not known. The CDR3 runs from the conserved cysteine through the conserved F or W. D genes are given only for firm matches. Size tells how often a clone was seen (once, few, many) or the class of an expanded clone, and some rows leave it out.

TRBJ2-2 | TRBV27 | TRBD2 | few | TGTGCCAGCAGAACTGACCAAGGACTAGCGGGAGGGCCCGGGGAGCTGTTTTTT | CASRTDQGLAGGPGELFF
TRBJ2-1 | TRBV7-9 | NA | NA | TGTGCCAGCAGCTCTTGGGTTCGCAATGAGCAGTTCTTC | CASSSWVRNEQFF
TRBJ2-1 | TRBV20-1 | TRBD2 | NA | TGCAGTGCTAGAGACGGCGGGGGGGCTTTATATGAGCAGTTCTTC | CSARDGGGALYEQFF
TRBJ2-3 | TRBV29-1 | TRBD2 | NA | TGCAGCGAAGCGCGGGGGGCAACAGATACGCAGTATTTT | CSEARGATDTQYF
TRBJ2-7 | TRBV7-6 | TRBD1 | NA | TGTGCCAGCAGCTTACCGACAGGGATCTCGTACGAGCAGTACTTC | CASSLPTGISYEQYF
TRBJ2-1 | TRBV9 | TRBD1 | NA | TGTGCCAGCAGCGTAGGGACAGGAAGGAATGAGCAGTTCTTC | CASSVGTGRNEQFF
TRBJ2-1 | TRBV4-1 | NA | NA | TGCGCCAGCAGCCAAGAAGGTATTCATGAGCAGTTCTTC | CASSQEGIHEQFF
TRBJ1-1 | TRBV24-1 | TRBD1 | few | TGTGCCACCAGACAGGGGGCCGGGACTGAAGCTTTCTTT | CATRQGAGTEAFF
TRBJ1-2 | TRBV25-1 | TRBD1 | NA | TGTGCCAGCAGCCCTGGGACAGGGATGGGCTATGGCTACACCTTC | CASSPGTGMGYGYTF
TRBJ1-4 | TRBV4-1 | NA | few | TGCGCCAGCAGCCAAGTGGGCCCTTGGACCGGAGGGAACAAGAAACTGTTTTTT | CASSQVGPWTGGNKKLFF
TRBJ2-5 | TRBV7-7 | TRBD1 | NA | TGTGCCAGCAGCTTGGACAGGGGTTCAGGGCAAGAGACCCAGTACTTC | CASSLDRGSGQETQYF
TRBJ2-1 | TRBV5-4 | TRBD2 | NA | TGTGCCAGCAGCGGGGGACTAGCGGGGACCTACAATGAGCAGTTCTTC | CASSGGLAGTYNEQFF
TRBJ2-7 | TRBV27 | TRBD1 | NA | TGTGCCAGCAGTTTATCCGGGACAGGGAACGAGCAGTACTTC | CASSLSGTGNEQYF
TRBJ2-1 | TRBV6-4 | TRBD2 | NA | TGTGCCAGCAGTGATAGCGGACTAGCGGGAGTCAACCCCCCCAGTATATACAATGAGCAGTTCTTC | CASSDSGLAGVNPPSIYNEQFF
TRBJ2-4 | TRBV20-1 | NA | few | TGCAGTGCAGGGGACCCGGGGTCCTCCCAGCCAAATCGGAACATTCAGTACTTC | CSAGDPGSSQPNRNIQYF
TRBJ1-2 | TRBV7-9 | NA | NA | TGTGCCAGCAGCCAGAGCTATGGCTACACCTTC | CASSQSYGYTF
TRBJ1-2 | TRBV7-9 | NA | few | TGTGCCAGCAAAGATTCAGGGGAATATGGCTACACCTTC | CASKDSGEYGYTF
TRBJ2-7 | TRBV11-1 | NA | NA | TGTGCCAGCAGCTTAAGACAGGACTTAACCTACGAGCAGTACTTC | CASSLRQDLTYEQYF
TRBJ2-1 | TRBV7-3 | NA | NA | TGTGCCAGCAGCCCAGACCCGGGGAGAAGCCCTGAGCAGTTCTTC | CASSPDPGRSPEQFF
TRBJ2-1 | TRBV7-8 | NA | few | TGTGCCAGCAGCCCCGTGAGAGCCGGGGGCTCCTACAATGAGCAGTTCTTC | CASSPVRAGGSYNEQFF
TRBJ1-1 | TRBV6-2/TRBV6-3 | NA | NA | TGTGCCAGCAGTCAGGCCCTACTTATGAACACTGAAGCTTTCTTT | CASSQALLMNTEAFF
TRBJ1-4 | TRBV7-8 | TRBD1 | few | TGTGCCAGCAGCTTAGTAGGGACAGGCGATGAAAAACTGTTTTTT | CASSLVGTGDEKLFF
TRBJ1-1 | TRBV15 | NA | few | TGTGCCACCAGCAGAGATGGGACGGATGAAGCTTTCTTT | CATSRDGTDEAFF
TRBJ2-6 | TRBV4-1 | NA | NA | TGCGCCAGCAGCCAAGAACCCAACGTCGGCTCTACTGGGGCCAACGTCCTGACTTTC | CASSQEPNVGSTGANVLTF
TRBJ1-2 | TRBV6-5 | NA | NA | TGTGCCAGCAGTTACTCGCCACTTCCTTATGGCTACACCTTC | CASSYSPLPYGYTF
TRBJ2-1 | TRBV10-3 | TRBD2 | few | TGTGCCATCAGTCCCGGACTAGCGGGAGAGGGGCATGAGCAGTTCTTC | CAISPGLAGEGHEQFF
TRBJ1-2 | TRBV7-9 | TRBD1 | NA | TGTGCCAGCACCGAGACAGGGGACGCCAACTATGGCTACACCTTC | CASTETGDANYGYTF
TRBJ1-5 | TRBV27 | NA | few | TGTGCCAGCAGTTCCCACTTAGGGGGGAATCAGCCCCAGCATTTT | CASSSHLGGNQPQHF
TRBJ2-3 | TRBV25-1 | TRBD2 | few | TGTGCCAGCAGTGGGAGCGGGGGGGCCGGTGATACGCAGTATTTT | CASSGSGGAGDTQYF
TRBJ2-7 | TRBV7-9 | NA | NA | TGTGCCAGCAGCTTAGAAGATTGGGACACCAATAGCTCCTACGAGCAGTACTTC | CASSLEDWDTNSSYEQYF
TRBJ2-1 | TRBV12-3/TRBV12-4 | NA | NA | TGTGCCAGCAGTTTTATGCCCAGCTCCTACAATGAGCAGTTCTTC | CASSFMPSSYNEQFF
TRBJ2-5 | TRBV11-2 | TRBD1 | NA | TGTGCCAGCAGCGCAGGGACAGGTTCTATTCTGGAGACCCAGTACTTC | CASSAGTGSILETQYF
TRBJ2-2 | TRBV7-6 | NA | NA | TGTGCCAGCAGCTTAGGTTGGGTAGCCGGGGAGCTGTTTTTT | CASSLGWVAGELFF
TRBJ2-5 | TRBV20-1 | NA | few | TGCAGTGCTAGAGGCTGGACTTCTTTTTCTTTAGAGACCCAGTACTTC | CSARGWTSFSLETQYF
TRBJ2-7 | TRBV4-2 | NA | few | TGTGCCAGCAGCCAAGATGCGGGAACGCCCTCCTACGAGCAGTACTTC | CASSQDAGTPSYEQYF
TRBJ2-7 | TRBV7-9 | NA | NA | TGTGCCAGCAGCTTTAAGCAGGACTTAACCTACGAGCGGTACTTC | CASSFKQDLTYERYF
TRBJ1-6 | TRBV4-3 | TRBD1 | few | TGCGCCAGCAGCCAGGGACAGGAGAATTCACCCCTCCACTTT | CASSQGQENSPLHF
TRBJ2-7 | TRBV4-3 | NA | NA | TGCGCCAGCAGCCAAGAGACAATCTACGAGCAGTACTTC | CASSQETIYEQYF
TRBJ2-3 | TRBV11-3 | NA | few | TGTGCCAGCCGGCGGAGGGGCGGTACGCAGTATTTT | CASRRRGGTQYF
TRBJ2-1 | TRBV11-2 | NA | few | TGTGCCAGCAGCTCGGGATTGGAGTCCTACAATGAGCAGTTCTTC | CASSSGLESYNEQFF
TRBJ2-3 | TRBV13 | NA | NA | TGTGCCAGCAGCTCGACAGTATCTAGCACAGATACGCAGTATTTT | CASSSTVSSTDTQYF
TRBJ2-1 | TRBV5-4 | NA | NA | TGTGCCAGCAGCTTCGGCCAGGGGATCCTGGATGAGCAGTTCTTC | CASSFGQGILDEQFF
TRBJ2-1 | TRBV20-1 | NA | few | TGCAGTGCCATGACCAGGGTTGGGAATGAGCAGTTCTTC | CSAMTRVGNEQFF
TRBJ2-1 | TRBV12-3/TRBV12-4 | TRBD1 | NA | TGTGCCAGCCTGACGGGACAGGGAGGGGATGAGCAGTTCTTC | CASLTGQGGDEQFF
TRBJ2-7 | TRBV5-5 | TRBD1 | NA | TGTGCCAGCAGCCTGACAGGGTTGGGGAACTACGAGCAGTACTTC | CASSLTGLGNYEQYF
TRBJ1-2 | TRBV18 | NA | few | TGTGCCAGCTCACCGGAGGCTAACTATGGCTACACCTTC | CASSPEANYGYTF
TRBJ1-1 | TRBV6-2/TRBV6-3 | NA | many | TGTGCCAGCAGTTACTCGACGGGCGAAGCTTTCTTT | CASSYSTGEAFF
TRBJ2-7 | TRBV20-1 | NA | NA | TGCAGTGCTAGAGGTCGGGACGTTGGGGGCCGCGAGCAGTACTTC | CSARGRDVGGREQYF
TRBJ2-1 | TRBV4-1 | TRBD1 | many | TGCGCCAGCAGCCAAGCAGACCAGGGGGCGCGGGGTGAGCAGTTCTTC | CASSQADQGARGEQFF
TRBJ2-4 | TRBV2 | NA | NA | TGTGCCAGCAGTGAAAGGATGGGCCTAGCCAAAAACATTCAGTACTTC | CASSERMGLAKNIQYF
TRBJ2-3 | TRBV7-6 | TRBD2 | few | TGTGCCAGCAGCTTAGCGACTAGCGGCACAGATACGCAGTATTTT | CASSLATSGTDTQYF
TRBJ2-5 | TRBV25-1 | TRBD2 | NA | TGTGCCAGCAGTTCGACTAGCGGGGAACTCCAAGAGACCCAGTACTTC | CASSSTSGELQETQYF
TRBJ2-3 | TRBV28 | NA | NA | TGTGCCAGCAGTTTCCCGGAGCCCCTGAGCACAGATACGCAGTATTTT | CASSFPEPLSTDTQYF
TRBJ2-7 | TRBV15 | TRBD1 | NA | TGTGCCACCAGCAGAGATCGGGAGACAGGGGCCTACGAGCAGTACTTC | CATSRDRETGAYEQYF
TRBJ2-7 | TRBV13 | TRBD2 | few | TGTGCCAGCAGCTTAGGTTCCGTAGCGGGAGAGGAGCAGTACTTC | CASSLGSVAGEEQYF
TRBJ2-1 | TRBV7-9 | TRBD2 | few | TGTGCCAGCCTCCTACTAGCGGGAGCATCTGGCGCGTTCTTC | CASLLLAGASGAFF
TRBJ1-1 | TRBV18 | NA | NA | TGTGCCAGCTCCGGGCCGGGACAACTCGGAACGTCCGGTTTGGTCGCTTTCTTT | CASSGPGQLGTSGLVAFF